This T cell receptor (beta chain) was sequenced in a study of shared clonotypes between healthy human individuals. V lost 7 bases, J lost 2 bases, and 12 bases lay in between. The CDR3 is 13 residues long. Germline V gives CDR1 LNHDA, CDR2 SQIVND (reference sequence). Naive CD8 cells, CD45RO-negative and positively selected for CCR7, excluded terminally differentiated effector memory CD45RA+ cells. Libraries were prepared by immunoSEQ multiplex PCR; TCRdb keeps only in-frame clonotypes and omits some of them. The table lists around 2,000,000 clones, roughly 91% of them singletons. The clonotype comes from a man between 18 and 35 years old in good health. Some clones in this sample may be carry-over from other donors' samples. Input material: naive CD8+ T cells from PBMCs. J is TRBJ2-7 and V is TRBV19; possibly TRBD1 for D (6 bases). Here the CDR3 DNA reads TGTGCCAGTATCGGACAGAGCCCCTACGAGCAGTACTTC. Protein sequence: CASIGQSPYEQYF.